The 30 T cell receptor beta chains below were found in one sample sequenced in a study of T cell responses to AZD1222 COVID-19 vaccine. TCRdb's table, derived via immunoSEQ multiplex PCR, lists solely in-frame clones and lacks some. The sample lists some 79,000 clones, roughly 80% occurring once. The source was peripheral blood, collected 28 days after the second AZD1222 dose. The receptors come from an adult who received the AZD1222 COVID-19 vaccine.

The V call is TRBV11-3, the J call TRBJ1-1, with 9 bases aligning to TRBD1. The germline V gene encodes CDR1 SGHNT and CDR2 YENEEA. The CDR3 extends over 14 amino acids. V shed 5 bases and J 5 bases; nucleotides not matched to a gene: 6. The CDR3 nucleotides read TGTGCCAGCAGCCCCGGGACAGGGTTTACTGAAGCTTTCTTT. Translation gives CASSPGTGFTEAFF. Full variable domain (missing parts from reference TRBV11-3 and TRBJ1-1): EAGVVQSPRYKIIEKKQPVAFWCNPISGHNTLYWYLQNLGQGPELLIRYENEEAVDDSQLPKDRFSAERLKGVDSTLKIQPAELGDSAVYLCASSPGTGFTEAFFGQGTRLTVV.

The rearrangement uses TRBV7-3 and TRBJ2-1, with TRBD1 matching 8 bases. This CDR3 has 13 amino acids. The germline gives CDR1 SGHTA, CDR2 FQGTGA. V lost 2 bases to trimming and J lost 9 bases; unmatched junction nucleotides: 3. The CDR3 protein is CASSLDRGLEQFF. CDR3 coding DNA: TGTGCCAGCAGCTTAGACAGGGGTCTTGAGCAGTTCTTC.

V is TRBV6-5 and J is TRBJ2-7, with 8 bases that match TRBD1. The CDR3 loop spans 16 amino acids. CDR1 is MNHEY and CDR2 is SVGAGI in the germline V gene. Trimming took 2 bases from V and 3 from J; bases not matched to a gene: 9. The CDR3 spells CASSYPADRAGYEQYF. The CDR3 bases are TGTGCCAGCAGTTACCCGGCGGACAGGGCGGGCTACGAGCAGTACTTC.

V and J are TRBV7-3 and TRBJ2-1, with D possibly being TRBD2 (5 bases). The CDR3 runs 13 residues. CDR1 is SGHTA and CDR2 is FQGTGA in the germline V gene. Trimming took 4 bases from V and 3 from J, leaving 7 bases between them. CDR3 in amino acids: CASSYSGYNEQFF. CDR3 DNA sequence: TGTGCCAGCAGCTACAGCGGCTACAATGAGCAGTTCTTC.

A few counts support this clone. The chain couples TRBV7-9 to TRBJ2-2; D is uncertain. The germline V gene encodes CDR1 SEHNR and CDR2 FQNEAQ (reference sequence). The CDR3 runs to 14 residues. Trimming left V 3 bases short and J 0 bases short, with 5 bases between. The CDR3 here is CASSLGSNTGELFF. Written as DNA, the CDR3 is TGTGCCAGCAGCTTGGGATCGAACACCGGGGAGCTGTTTTTT.

The V gene is TRBV2, the J gene TRBJ2-3; TRBD2 aligns across 8 bases. Trimming took 11 bases from V and 4 from J; bases not matched to a gene: 11. This CDR3 has 14 residues. CDR1 and CDR2 (germline): SNHLY, FYNNEI. In DNA, the CDR3 is TGTGCCGGGAGTACCCGGGGGGGAGCAGATACGCAGTATTTT. Its protein product is CAGSTRGGADTQYF.

The rearrangement joins TRBV7-9 to TRBJ1-4; the D gene is possibly TRBD1 (5 bases). The germline CDR1 and CDR2 sequences are SEHNR and FQNEAQ (reference sequence). The CDR3 spans 16 residues. The ends were cut back, 5 bases at V and 6 bases at J, with 19 bases in the middle. The CDR3: CASSPSGAPNDEKLFF. CDR3 nucleotides: TGTGCCAGCAGCCCAAGTGGGGCTCCTAATGATGAAAAACTGTTTTTT.

This clone showed up just a few times. The CDR3 DNA follows: TGTGCCAGTAGCCTGAGTCTTTTTGGCGCCGGGGAGCTGTTTTTT. Translated, it gives CASSLSLFGAGELFF. The chain recombines TRBV19 with TRBJ2-2; D uncertain. V dropped 6 bases and J dropped 6 bases, with 17 bases sitting between them. The CDR3 contains 15 residues. Germline loops: CDR1 LNHDA, CDR2 SQIVND (reference sequence).

The rearrangement joins TRBV5-1 to TRBJ1-4; D is uncertain. The length of the CDR3 is 18 residues. V gave up 3 bases and J gave up 7 bases, with 25 bases separating them. The germline gives CDR1 SGHRS, CDR2 YFSETQ. The CDR3 here is CASSWGHEPNPHGEKLFF. The CDR3 DNA reads as TGCGCCAGCAGCTGGGGTCATGAACCCAACCCCCATGGTGAAAAACTGTTTTTT.

The V and J genes are TRBV12-3 or TRBV12-4 and TRBJ1-1; D is unclear. Trimming took off 1 base at V and 11 bases at J, with 11 bases between the two ends. The CDR3 runs to 12 residues. The CDR3: CASSLDGLRAFF. The DNA for the CDR3 is TGTGCCAGCAGTTTAGACGGCTTGAGGGCTTTCTTT.

The chain recombines TRBV28 with TRBJ1-1; TRBD1 aligns across 11 bases. Per the germline V gene, CDR1 is MDHEN and CDR2 is SYDVKM. The CDR3 consists of 14 residues. With V trimmed by 7 bases and J by 8 bases, 9 bases remained unmatched. The CDR3 reads CASKGQGGKLEAFF. The CDR3 DNA sequence: TGTGCCAGCAAGGGACAGGGGGGAAAATTAGAAGCTTTCTTT.

V and J are TRBV6-5 and TRBJ2-2, with 8 bases fitting TRBD2. The CDR3 extends over 15 amino acids. V gave up 6 bases and J gave up 4 bases; unmatched junction bases: 7. Germline V gene data show CDR1 as MNHEY and CDR2 as SVGAGI. CDR3 in amino acids: CASSPGTSGTGELFF. DNA for the CDR3: TGTGCCAGCAGCCCCGGGACTAGTGGCACCGGGGAGCTGTTTTTT.

This sequence joins TRBV9 and TRBJ2-7; TRBD2 aligns across 8 bases. With 3 bases clipped from V and 0 bases from J, the junction kept 5 bases outside the gene matches. The CDR3 is 15 residues long. CDR1 SGDLS and CDR2 YYNGEE come from the germline V gene. The DNA of the CDR3 is TGTGCCAGCAGCGCCGCGGGGGGTCACTCCTACGAGCAGTACTTC. This codes for CASSAAGGHSYEQYF.

The chain recombines TRBV28 with TRBJ2-5, with TRBD2 identical over 10 bases. The CDR3 totals 16 residues. CDR1 MDHEN and CDR2 SYDVKM come from the germline V gene. V shed 2 bases and J 5 bases; nucleotides not matched to a gene: 8. The CDR3 DNA is TGTGCCAGCAGTTTACCCCTAGCGGGAGTGGGGGAGACCCAGTACTTC. Translated: CASSLPLAGVGETQYF.

This rearrangement joins TRBV5-4 to TRBJ1-1; unclear D gene. This CDR3 contains 15 residues. Per the germline V gene, CDR1 is SGHNT and CDR2 is YYREEE (reference sequence). Between the trimmed V and J ends, which lost 3 bases and 5 bases, there was a span of 17 bases. CDR3 coding DNA: TGTGCCAGCAGCTCCGAAGGGAGGAGGGCGACTGAAGCTTTCTTT. Translation gives CASSSEGRRATEAFF.

This clone has ten or more counts. CDR3 region: CASLASGELFF. The CDR3 DNA is TGTGCCAGCCTTGCATCCGGGGAGCTGTTTTTT. This chain joins TRBV28 and TRBJ2-2; D call uncertain. The CDR3 consists of 11 residues. CDR1 and CDR2 (germline): MDHEN, SYDVKM. Trimming took 8 bases from V and 6 from J, leaving 7 bases between them.

V gene TRBV27 combines with J gene TRBJ1-5; D gene uncertain. V was trimmed by 4 bases and J by 2 bases, leaving 15 bases between them. CDR1 is MNHEY, CDR2 SMNVEV, per germline (reference sequence). The CDR3 is made up of 16 amino acids. CDR3 protein: CASSSSGPFGNQPQHF. CDR3 DNA sequence: TGTGCCAGCAGTTCGTCCGGCCCATTCGGCAATCAGCCCCAGCATTTT.

V is TRBV24-1 and J is TRBJ1-3; TRBD1 might be the D (5 bases). This CDR3 is 14 amino acids long. Looked up from germline, CDR1 is KGHDR and CDR2 is SFDVKD. Trimming removed 7 bases from V and 0 bases from J, with 9 bases in between. The CDR3 DNA reads TGTGCCACCAGCGACAGCTTCTCTGGAAACACCATATATTTT. This codes for CATSDSFSGNTIYF.

The J gene is TRBJ1-4, the V gene TRBV2, with a tentative D call TRBD1 (6 bases). This CDR3 spans 13 amino acids. Germline CDR1 is SNHLY and CDR2 is FYNNEI. Deletions cut 7 bases from V and 6 bases from J, with 12 bases between. The CDR3 sequence is CASTWTAYEKLFF. The CDR3, as DNA: TGTGCCAGCACTTGGACAGCCTATGAAAAACTGTTTTTT.

This clone was observed a few times. The genes are TRBV5-4 and TRBJ2-1, with D maybe TRBD2 (5 bases). This CDR3 spans 14 amino acids. Germline V CDR1 and CDR2: SGHNT, YYREEE (reference sequence). V shed 3 bases and J shed 3 bases, with 10 bases lying between them. CDR3 sequence reads: CASSSSGNYNEQFF. The CDR3 DNA follows: TGTGCCAGCAGCTCGTCCGGGAACTACAATGAGCAGTTCTTC. The entire variable domain, with the rest obtained from reference TRBV5-4 and TRBJ2-1, is as follows: ETGVTQSPTHLIKTRGQQVTLRCSSQSGHNTVSWYQQALGQGPQFIFQYYREEENGRGNFPPRFSGLQFPNYSSELNVNALELDDSALYLCASSSSGNYNEQFFGPGTRLTVL.

J is TRBJ2-5 and V is TRBV6-5; D not resolved. There are 12 residues in the CDR3. Germline values: CDR1 MNHEY, CDR2 SVGAGI. V was shortened by 7 bases and J by 5 bases, with 11 bases between the two germline ends. CDR3 sequence reads: CASKKVEETQYF. Written as DNA, the CDR3 is TGTGCCAGCAAGAAAGTGGAGGAGACCCAGTACTTC.

The chain links TRBV24-1 to TRBJ2-2; the D is unclear. V was trimmed by 4 bases and J by 4 bases, leaving 9 bases between them. Germline-derived CDR1 and CDR2 are KGHDR and SFDVKD. CDR3 length equals 14 residues. CDR3: CATSEPLTTGELFF. The CDR3 DNA is TGTGCCACCAGTGAGCCTTTAACCACCGGGGAGCTGTTTTTT.

This chain connects TRBV5-8 to TRBJ2-2; 7 bases are a match to TRBD1. Germline V CDR1 and CDR2: SGHTS, YDEGEE. With 4 bases clipped from V and 4 bases from J, the junction kept 7 bases outside the gene matches. The CDR3 consists of 15 residues. For the CDR3, the DNA is TGTGCCAGCAGCACCGGACAGGCGGGCACCGGGGAGCTGTTTTTT. Its protein is CASSTGQAGTGELFF.

Comment on this clone: This sample includes further DNA sequences coding for the same CDR3. J is TRBJ2-1 and V is TRBV27; D gene unclear. Germline V gene lookup returns CDR1 MNHEY and CDR2 SMNVEV (reference sequence). The length of the CDR3 is 14 residues. V lost 6 bases to trimming and J lost 1 base, with 10 bases between them. The CDR3 loop is CASSLYGSYNEQFF. CDR3 DNA sequence: TGTGCCAGCAGCCTCTATGGATCCTACAATGAGCAGTTCTTC.

The chain is built from TRBV19 and TRBJ2-2; TRBD1 matches 7 bases. The CDR3 sequence is 15 residues long. After removal of 3 bases from V and 4 bases from J, the junction contained 5 bases not matched to a gene. Per germline, CDR1 LNHDA and CDR2 SQIVND (reference sequence). CDR3 coding DNA: TGTGCCAGTAGTATCACAGGGGTATCCACCGGGGAGCTGTTTTTT. It yields the protein CASSITGVSTGELFF.

The chain uses TRBV19 and TRBJ2-1; D might be TRBD1 (6 bases). The CDR3 is 16 residues long. The V gene lost 3 bases and the J gene lost 3 bases, with 15 bases spanning the gap. The germline CDR1 and CDR2 sequences are LNHDA and SQIVND (reference sequence). The CDR3 DNA reads as TGTGCCAGTAGTATGGCAGGGGCTGGGTTCTACAATGAGCAGTTCTTC. This translates into CASSMAGAGFYNEQFF.

This clone was recorded once. This rearrangement joins TRBV24-1 to TRBJ2-1, with D tentatively TRBD1 (6 bases). The CDR3 runs to 15 residues. Trimming stripped 3 bases from V and 4 bases from J, with 12 bases between. Germline V lookup: CDR1 KGHDR, CDR2 SFDVKD. The CDR3 loop reads CATSDLRQDYNEQFF. The CDR3 bases are TGTGCCACCAGTGATCTAAGACAGGATTACAATGAGCAGTTCTTC.

This chain joins TRBV6-2 or TRBV6-3 and TRBJ2-5; D perhaps matches TRBD2 (6 bases). The V end lost 6 bases, the J end lost 2 bases, and 13 bases lay between the germline ends. The CDR3 consists of 14 residues. CDR1 and CDR2 (germline): MNHEY, SVGEGT. As DNA, the CDR3 is TGTGCCAGCAGCCCCGGAGGGTATCAAGAGACCCAGTACTTC. The encoded protein is CASSPGGYQETQYF.

CDR3 nucleotide sequence: TGTGCCAGCAGTTTATTACCTAGGACAAGTGATGCAGTGAGGGACACTGAAGCTTTCTTT. This codes for CASSLLPRTSDAVRDTEAFF. V gene TRBV28 combines with J gene TRBJ1-1; tentatively, D is TRBD1 (5 bases). The CDR3 is 20 residues long. The germline CDR1 and CDR2 sequences are MDHEN and SYDVKM. Trimming cost V 1 base and J 3 bases, with 27 bases left between them.

V usage is TRBV19 and J usage is TRBJ2-7; perhaps TRBD1 as D (6 bases). The CDR3 extends over 15 amino acids. V was clipped by 0 bases and J by 3 bases, with 12 bases between them. CDR1 and CDR2 (germline): LNHDA, SQIVND (reference sequence). CDR3 DNA sequence: TGTGCCAGTAGTATAGAGGCAGGGGCCTACTACGAGCAGTACTTC. Amino acids: CASSIEAGAYYEQYF.